This entry lists 18 T cell receptor beta chains sequenced from one sample in a study of T cell responses to AZD1222 COVID-19 vaccine. Assay: immunoSEQ multiplex PCR; the TCRdb copy retains only in-frame clones and omits some. The repertoire holds 150,000 to 170,000 clones, with 90% as singletons. The sample consisted of peripheral blood, taken on day 0 of AZD1222 vaccination. These receptors were obtained from an adult in good health.

The chain uses TRBV5-1 and TRBJ2-4, with TRBD1 matching 7 bases. The CDR3 is 17 residues long. The V and J ends lost 4 bases and 5 bases, in that order; junction bases with no gene match: 15. CDR1 SGHRS and CDR2 YFSETQ come from the germline V gene. CDR3 in amino acids: CASSAGGAGGPQNIQYF. The DNA for the CDR3 is TGCGCCAGCAGCGCGGGTGGGGCAGGGGGACCCCAAAACATTCAGTACTTC. Full variable domain (remainder filled in from reference TRBV5-1 and TRBJ2-4): KAGVTQTPRYLIKTRGQQVTLSCSPISGHRSVSWYQQTPGQGLQFLFEYFSETQRNKGNFPGRFSGRQFSNSRSEMNVSTLELGDSALYLCASSAGGAGGPQNIQYFGAGTRLSVL.

The rearrangement uses TRBV6-2 or TRBV6-3 and TRBJ1-3; the match to TRBD1 covers 8 bases. The J segment lost 0 bases and the V segment lost 5 bases, leaving 9 bases of the junction unmatched. In germline, CDR1 is MNHEY, CDR2 SVGEGT. The CDR3 runs 17 residues. CDR3 region: CASSPRQGQSSGNTIYF. CDR3 in DNA: TGTGCCAGCAGTCCAAGACAGGGGCAGAGCTCTGGAAACACCATATATTTT.

With regard to this clone: Relative to the germline gene, one junction end is altered; a read error may explain this. V is TRBV30 and J is TRBJ2-7; TRBD2 aligns across 11 bases. The germline CDR1 and CDR2 sequences are GTSNPN and SVGIG (reference sequence). This CDR3 comprises 17 residues. CDR3 sequence: CAWSPTSGAVFSHEQYF. CDR3 sequence (DNA): TGTGCCTGGAGTCCGACTAGCGGGGCGGTTTTCTCCCACGAGCAGTACTTC.

The chain joins TRBV7-9 to TRBJ2-7; 8 nucleotides line up with TRBD2. This CDR3 has 13 residues. Per the germline V gene, CDR1 is SEHNR and CDR2 is FQNEAQ (reference sequence). Trimming at V came to 6 bases and at J to 3 bases, leaving 4 bases not matched to a gene. The CDR3 coding sequence is TGTGCCAGCAGTCTTACTAGCGGCTACGAGCAGTACTTC. Translated: CASSLTSGYEQYF. Full variable domain (rest looked up from reference TRBV7-9 and TRBJ2-7): DTGVSQNPRHKITKRGQNVTFRCDPISEHNRLYWYRQTLGQGPEFLTYFQNEAQLEKSRLLSDRFSAERPKGSFSTLEIQRTEQGDSAMYLCASSLTSGYEQYFGPGTRLTVT.

The V gene is TRBV4-1, the J gene TRBJ2-3, with unresolved D. The CDR3 is 17 residues long. V was clipped by 4 bases and J by 6 bases, with 23 bases between them. Per the germline V gene, CDR1 is MGHRA and CDR2 is YSYEKL. CDR3 sequence (DNA): TGCGCCAGCAGCCCACACCCTCTCGGGTCGGATATCGATACGCAGTATTTT. As protein: CASSPHPLGSDIDTQYF.

The gene calls are TRBV6-2 or TRBV6-3 and TRBJ1-2; D is unresolved. The CDR3 is 13 residues long. V was cut by 0 bases and J by 4 bases, with 6 bases left in between. Germline assignment: CDR1 MNHEY and CDR2 SVGEGT. The CDR3 nucleotides are TGTGCCAGCAGTTACTCGACTGCCTATGGCTACACCTTC. Its protein is CASSYSTAYGYTF.

The rearrangement joins TRBV14 to TRBJ1-5; 9 nucleotides line up with TRBD1. Trimming took 4 bases from V and 8 from J; bases not matched to a gene: 3. The CDR3 spans 13 residues. The germline V gene has CDR1 SGHDN and CDR2 FVKESK. CDR3 sequence: CASSRDRGKPQHF. CDR3 DNA: TGTGCCAGCAGCCGCGACAGGGGGAAGCCCCAGCATTTT.

This clone was recorded only once. This rearrangement joins TRBV6-1 to TRBJ1-5; the match to TRBD1 covers 10 bases. This CDR3 is built from 18 residues. With 4 bases clipped from V and 2 bases from J, the junction kept 11 bases outside the gene matches. Germline-derived CDR1 and CDR2 are MNHNS and SASEGT. The CDR3: CASSGTGGHGIGNQPQHF. The CDR3 region has the DNA TGTGCCAGCAGTGGGACAGGGGGTCATGGGATTGGCAATCAGCCCCAGCATTTT.

V is TRBV15 and J is TRBJ2-1; D may be TRBD1 (6 bases). The length of the CDR3 is 16 residues. Per the germline V gene, CDR1 is LNHNV and CDR2 is YYDKDF (reference sequence). V lost 0 bases and J lost 5, with 14 bases in between. The CDR3 here is CATSREKGEGDNEQFF. In nucleotides, the CDR3 is TGTGCCACCAGCAGAGAGAAGGGTGAGGGGGACAATGAGCAGTTCTTC. Supplemented by reference TRBV15 and TRBJ2-1, the full variable domain reads DAMVIQNPRYQVTQFGKPVTLSCSQTLNHNVMYWYQQKSSQAPKLLFHYYDKDFNNEADTPDNFQSRRPNTSFCFLDIRSPGLGDTAMYLCATSREKGEGDNEQFFGPGTRLTVL.

This chain uses TRBV5-1 with TRBJ1-1; perhaps TRBD1 as D (6 bases). V lost 6 bases, J lost 11 bases, and 23 bases lay in between. Germline V gene data show CDR1 as SGHRS and CDR2 as YFSETQ. The CDR3 is made up of 14 amino acids. CDR3 region: CASMIDGGGRDAFF. In nucleotides, the CDR3 is TGCGCCAGCATGATAGACGGCGGGGGGCGCGACGCTTTCTTT.

J is TRBJ1-3 and V is TRBV11-2; D is uncertain. The CDR3 sequence is 17 residues long. Germline CDR1 and CDR2: SGHAT and FQNNGV. Trimming cost V 5 bases and J 0 bases, with 17 bases left between them. CDR3 sequence reads: CASSPRRLLFSGNTIYF. The CDR3 nucleotides read TGTGCCAGCAGCCCCAGGAGGTTGCTCTTCTCTGGAAACACCATATATTTT.

The chain links TRBV15 to TRBJ2-3, with 8 bases identical to TRBD2. CDR1 is LNHNV, CDR2 YYDKDF, per germline (reference sequence). This CDR3 is built from 16 residues. V shed 3 bases, J shed 1 base, and the junction held 6 bases outside the gene matches. The CDR3 DNA reads TGTGCCACCAGCAGTGGGGGGACTAGTGGCACAGATACGCAGTATTTT. Translated: CATSSGGTSGTDTQYF. Full variable domain (remainder filled in from reference TRBV15 and TRBJ2-3): DAMVIQNPRYQVTQFGKPVTLSCSQTLNHNVMYWYQQKSSQAPKLLFHYYDKDFNNEADTPDNFQSRRPNTSFCFLDIRSPGLGDTAMYLCATSSGGTSGTDTQYFGPGTRLTVL.

As to this clone: One end of the junction does not line up with germline, which may come from a read error. The J gene is TRBJ2-5, the V gene TRBV7-7; possible D gene TRBD1, 6 bases. Looked up from germline, CDR1 is SSHAT and CDR2 is FNYEAQ (reference sequence). The CDR3 spans 13 residues. CDR3 nucleotide sequence: TGTGCTAGCAGCTCCGGGACACAAGAGACCCAGTACTTC. Its protein is CASSSGTQETQYF. Full variable domain (outside the CDR3, taken from reference TRBV7-7 and TRBJ2-5): GAGVSQSPRYKVTKRGQDVTLRCDPISSHATLYWYQQALGQGPEFLTYFNYEAQPDKSGLPSDRFSAERPEGSISTLTIQRTEQRDSAMYRCASSSGTQETQYFGPGTRLLVL.

V usage is TRBV19 and J usage is TRBJ2-3, with TRBD1 matching 11 bases. Trimming at V came to 6 bases and at J to 4 bases, leaving 9 bases not matched to a gene. Germline V gene data show CDR1 as LNHDA and CDR2 as SQIVND (reference sequence). The CDR3 extends over 16 amino acids. Here the CDR3 DNA reads TGTGCCAGTAGCCACGGACAGGGGGCTTGGGCAGATACGCAGTATTTT. Amino acid sequence: CASSHGQGAWADTQYF.

The chain couples TRBV5-4 to TRBJ1-2; D is uncertain. The V and J ends lost 4 bases and 1 base respectively, with 14 bases between them. The CDR3 loop spans 15 amino acids. The germline V gene has CDR1 SGHNT and CDR2 YYREEE (reference sequence). CDR3 sequence reads: CASSGRTHYNYGYTF. The CDR3, as DNA: TGTGCCAGCAGCGGCCGCACCCACTATAACTATGGCTACACCTTC.

This chain connects TRBV5-1 to TRBJ2-2; 11 bases match TRBD1. The V and J ends lost 3 bases and 6 bases, in that order; junction bases with no gene match: 4. From germline, CDR1 is SGHRS and CDR2 YFSETQ. The CDR3 contains 15 residues. The chain's CDR3 is CASSSGTGGSGELFF. CDR3 nucleotide sequence: TGCGCCAGCAGCTCGGGGACAGGGGGATCCGGGGAGCTGTTTTTT.

V gene TRBV6-5 combines with J gene TRBJ1-1; TRBD1 agrees at 9 bases. CDR1 and CDR2 from the germline V gene are MNHEY and SVGAGI. Trimming removed 9 bases from V and 1 base from J; junction bases left unmatched: 3. The CDR3 runs to 13 residues. The CDR3 bases are TGTGCCAGTGGACAGGGGTGGAACACTGAAGCTTTCTTT. Protein product: CASGQGWNTEAFF.

J is TRBJ2-3 and V is TRBV9; the match to TRBD2 covers 8 bases. CDR1 is SGDLS, CDR2 YYNGEE, per germline. The CDR3 has 16 residues. V was clipped by 0 bases and J by 0 bases; unmatched bases: 3. Here the CDR3 DNA reads TGTGCCAGCAGCGTAGCGGGAGGGCGAAGCACAGATACGCAGTATTTT. Translating gives CASSVAGGRSTDTQYF.